Below are 29 T cell receptor beta chains sequenced from a single sample in a study of T cell repertoires in cytomegalovirus infection. TCRdb re-called the reads with MiXCR, one entry per CDR3 protein. Of 250,000 or so distinct CDR3 sequences in the sample, approximately 15% are singletons; the top ten hold around 47%. Sequenced material: CD8+ T cells from PBMCs. These receptors were collected from a human donor in good health (CMV status not recorded). Some clones in this sample may be carry-over from other donors' samples.

The chain employs TRBV12-3 or TRBV12-4 and TRBJ2-1; tentatively, D is TRBD2 (6 bases). The CDR3 is 15 residues long. Trimming pared 6 bases from V and 2 bases from J, leaving 14 bases between. CDR3 in DNA: TGTGCCAGCAGGGCCCGGGACTCTACCTACAATGAGCAGTTCTTC. This translates into CASRARDSTYNEQFF.

This clonotype has at least ten counts. The chain couples TRBV29-1 to TRBJ1-4; D unclear. The CDR3 is 13 amino acids. The V gene lost 0 bases and the J gene lost 4 bases, with 6 bases spanning the gap. Germline assignment: CDR1 SQVTM and CDR2 ANQGSEA. CDR3 sequence: CSVEESVNEKLFF. The CDR3 DNA reads as TGCAGCGTTGAAGAATCCGTTAATGAAAAACTGTTTTTT.

This clonotype was observed a few times. The J gene is TRBJ2-3, the V gene TRBV28; D is unresolved. Per the germline V gene, CDR1 is MDHEN and CDR2 is SYDVKM. This CDR3 is built from 14 residues. The V end was cut by 3 bases, the J end by 1 base, with 8 bases between. CDR3 sequence: CASSFSPRTDTQYF. CDR3 DNA: TGTGCCAGCAGTTTTTCCCCCCGCACAGATACGCAGTATTTT.

This clonotype has a handful of counts. V and J are TRBV5-6 and TRBJ2-5, with 8 bases identical to TRBD1. CDR3 length equals 18 residues. V trimming: 3 bases; J trimming: 1 base; junction bases outside the gene matches: 14. Germline values: CDR1 SGHDT, CDR2 YYEEEE. The DNA of the CDR3 is TGTGCCAGCAGCTGGTCTAGGACAGGGAACGGGCCCCAAGAGACCCAGTACTTC. This encodes CASSWSRTGNGPQETQYF.

A remark on this clonotype: This may stem from a read error, because a much larger clone lies one nucleotide away. The rearrangement joins TRBV7-8 to TRBJ2-7, with 7 positions matching TRBD2. V lost 8 bases and J lost 4; bases outside the gene matches: 2. The CDR3 has 11 amino acids. Germline CDR1 reads SGHVS; CDR2 reads FQNEAQ. CDR3 residues: CASWEGYEQYF. In DNA form, the CDR3 reads TGTGCCAGCTGGGAGGGATACGAGCAGTACTTC.

V gene TRBV20-1 combines with J gene TRBJ2-7; D remains ambiguous. The V and J ends lost 5 bases and 1 base respectively, with 12 bases between them. The CDR3 covers 13 residues. Germline CDR1 DFQATT, CDR2 SNEGSKA (reference sequence). CDR3 protein: CSAQPKRSYEQYF. The CDR3 DNA sequence: TGCAGTGCTCAGCCAAAACGATCCTACGAGCAGTACTTC.

This clonotype has only a few counts. The V gene is TRBV5-6, the J gene TRBJ2-1; tentatively, D is TRBD1 (5 bases). Per germline, CDR1 SGHDT and CDR2 YYEEEE. The CDR3 spans 13 residues. Trimming took 0 bases from V and 8 from J, leaving 9 bases between them. In DNA form, the CDR3 reads TGTGCCAGCAGCTTGGTCAGGGCCTATGAGCAGTTCTTC. This sequence encodes CASSLVRAYEQFF. Based on the CDR3 plus reference TRBV5-6 and TRBJ2-1, the full variable domain is DAGVTQSPTHLIKTRGQQVTLRCSPKSGHDTVSWYQQALGQGPQFIFQYYEEEERQRGNFPDRFSGHQFPNYSSELNVNALLLGDSALYLCASSLVRAYEQFFGPGTRLTVL.

At least ten counts were recorded for this clonotype. The chain joins TRBV7-8 to TRBJ1-2; 8 nucleotides agree with TRBD1. CDR1 and CDR2 from the germline V gene are SGHVS and FQNEAQ. The V and J ends lost 2 bases and 6 bases, in that order; junction bases with no gene match: 8. The CDR3 has 15 amino acids. CDR3 coding DNA: TGTGCCAGCAGCTTATTGGACAGGGCGGGAAATGGCTACACCTTC. Amino acid sequence: CASSLLDRAGNGYTF. The full variable domain, with the rest looked up from reference TRBV7-8 and TRBJ1-2, is GAGVSQSPRYKVAKRGQDVALRCDPISGHVSLFWYQQALGQGPEFLTYFQNEAQLDKSGLPSDRFFAERPEGSVSTLKIQRTQQEDSAVYLCASSLLDRAGNGYTFGSGTRLTVV.

This clonotype was observed many times. This rearrangement joins TRBV7-8 to TRBJ1-1; the D is unclear. Per the germline V gene, CDR1 is SGHVS and CDR2 is FQNEAQ. Trimming took off 1 base at V and 3 bases at J, with 15 bases between the two ends. This CDR3 comprises 16 residues. CDR3 in DNA: TGTGCCAGCAGCTTAGTCACAACCTTATGGGACACTGAAGCTTTCTTT. Amino acids: CASSLVTTLWDTEAFF. Full variable domain (missing parts from reference TRBV7-8 and TRBJ1-1): GAGVSQSPRYKVAKRGQDVALRCDPISGHVSLFWYQQALGQGPEFLTYFQNEAQLDKSGLPSDRFFAERPEGSVSTLKIQRTQQEDSAVYLCASSLVTTLWDTEAFFGQGTRLTVV.

The chain has TRBV6-5 and TRBJ2-7; TRBD2 agrees at 7 bases. V lost 0 bases, J lost 6 bases, and 8 bases stayed unmatched. The CDR3 has 15 residues. Germline CDR1 MNHEY, CDR2 SVGAGI. The CDR3 bases are TGTGCCAGCAGTTACTCGCCTGGGGGGGGTGGCGAGCAGTACTTC. This gives the protein CASSYSPGGGGEQYF.

This clonotype has more than one count but fewer than ten. The gene calls are TRBV6-6 and TRBJ2-6; 8 bases are a match to TRBD2. J was trimmed by 1 base and V by 4 bases; bases with no gene match: 0. The CDR3 contains 15 residues. The germline V gene has CDR1 MNHNY and CDR2 SVGAGI (reference sequence). The CDR3 coding sequence is TGTGCCAGCAGTTCGGGGGGGTCTGGGGCCAACGTCCTGACTTTC. Translation gives CASSSGGSGANVLTF.

This clonotype was detected a few times. The rearrangement joins TRBV6-5 to TRBJ2-1; TRBD1 aligns across 7 bases. This CDR3 is 16 amino acids long. V gave up 2 bases and J gave up 1 base; unmatched junction bases: 5. The V gene's germline CDR1 is MNHEY and CDR2 SVGAGI. For the CDR3, the DNA is TGTGCCAGCAGTTACCAAGGGGGCGCGTCCTACAATGAGCAGTTCTTC. This gives the protein CASSYQGGASYNEQFF.

This clonotype was recorded only once. V gene TRBV25-1 combines with J gene TRBJ2-5; maybe TRBD2 (6 bases). The ends were cut back, 3 bases at V and 1 base at J, with 15 bases in the middle. There are 16 residues in the CDR3. Per the germline V gene, CDR1 is MGHDK and CDR2 is SYGVNS. The CDR3 sequence: CASSDWAGGIQETQYF. In DNA, the CDR3 is TGTGCCAGCAGTGATTGGGCAGGAGGGATCCAAGAGACCCAGTACTTC.

The gene calls are TRBV5-1 and TRBJ1-1, with D perhaps TRBD1 (5 bases). The CDR3 is 15 amino acids. From germline, CDR1 is SGHRS and CDR2 YFSETQ. V was pared by 1 base and J by 2 bases, with 12 bases between. DNA for the CDR3: TGCGCCAGCAGCTTGCGGGGCCACTTTAACACTGAAGCTTTCTTT. Its translation: CASSLRGHFNTEAFF.

This clonotype was seen at least ten times. This rearrangement joins TRBV7-8 to TRBJ1-6; tentatively, D is TRBD1 (5 bases). The CDR3 runs to 14 residues. Per germline, CDR1 SGHVS and CDR2 FQNEAQ. V dropped 5 bases and J dropped 5 bases, with 10 bases sitting between them. The CDR3 nucleotides are TGTGCCAGCAGCCTACCGGGACATAATTCACCCCTCCACTTT. This translates into CASSLPGHNSPLHF.

For this clonotype: A much larger clone differs from this one at a single base, so this may be a read error. The chain uses TRBV10-3 and TRBJ2-4, with 14 bases fitting TRBD2. Germline-derived CDR1 and CDR2 are ENHRY and SYGVKD. The CDR3 consists of 17 residues. V lost 3 bases, J lost 7 bases, and 8 bases stayed unmatched. CDR3 loop: CAISDLGGLAGANIQYF. The DNA of the CDR3 is TGTGCCATCAGTGACCTCGGGGGACTAGCGGGGGCGAACATTCAGTACTTC.

The chain combines TRBV19 with TRBJ1-1; D gene uncertain. V was cut by 1 base and J by 5 bases, with 8 bases left in between. Germline lookup yields CDR1 LNHDA and CDR2 SQIVND (reference sequence). The CDR3 is 13 amino acids. CDR3 loop: CASSIGSGTEAFF. DNA for the CDR3: TGTGCCAGTAGTATAGGTTCCGGGACTGAAGCTTTCTTT.

This clonotype was seen more than once but under ten times. The chain employs TRBV6-4 and TRBJ1-5; D is unresolved. This CDR3 comprises 11 residues. V was clipped by 7 bases and J by 0 bases, with 1 base between them. Germline V gene data show CDR1 as MRHNA and CDR2 as SNTAGT. For the CDR3, the DNA is TGTGCCAGCAATAGCAATCAGCCCCAGCATTTT. Its protein product is CASNSNQPQHF.

This clonotype showed up just a few times. This CDR3 is CASTDSGANVLTF. The DNA for the CDR3 is TGTGCCAGCACCGACTCTGGGGCCAACGTCCTGACTTTC. The chain combines TRBV6-2 or TRBV6-3 with TRBJ2-6; no reliable D call. The V gene's germline CDR1 is MNHEY and CDR2 SVGEGT. The CDR3 totals 13 residues. Deletions cut 7 bases from V and 0 bases from J, with 4 bases between.

The rearrangement uses TRBV29-1 and TRBJ2-7, with 8 nucleotides matching TRBD2. With V trimmed by 7 bases and J by 3 bases, 8 bases remained unmatched. The CDR3 spans 13 residues. CDR1 is SQVTM and CDR2 is ANQGSEA in the germline V gene. The CDR3 region has the DNA TGCAGCGCCAGGACAGCGGGGGACTACGAGCAGTACTTC. Translation: CSARTAGDYEQYF.

The CDR3, as DNA: TGTGCCAGCAGGGACAGGGAGTTCAGCTACGAGCAGTACTTC. This translates into CASRDREFSYEQYF. The gene calls are TRBV6-5 and TRBJ2-7; 8 positions match TRBD1. Trimming removed 6 bases from V and 3 bases from J; junction bases left unmatched: 7. This CDR3 spans 14 amino acids. Germline V gene lookup returns CDR1 MNHEY and CDR2 SVGAGI.

The rearrangement joins TRBV4-1 to TRBJ2-7; D call uncertain. Trimming cost V 1 base and J 4 bases, with 8 bases left between them. This CDR3 is 13 amino acids long. Germline V gives CDR1 MGHRA, CDR2 YSYEKL. The CDR3 DNA reads TGCGCCAGCAGCCAAGCGGTATCTTACGAGCAGTACTTC. It yields the protein CASSQAVSYEQYF.

This clonotype was observed many times. The chain recombines TRBV7-6 with TRBJ2-1; no reliable D call. The V and J ends lost 4 bases and 6 bases respectively, with 7 bases between them. Germline loops: CDR1 SGHVS, CDR2 FNYEAQ. The CDR3 has 12 amino acids. CDR3 coding DNA: TGTGCCAGCAGCTGGGTGGGCAATGAGCAGTTCTTC. As protein: CASSWVGNEQFF.

The chain links TRBV4-1 to TRBJ2-7; the match to TRBD2 covers 11 bases. The CDR3 extends over 15 amino acids. The V and J ends lost 2 bases and 5 bases, in that order; junction bases with no gene match: 5. Germline assignment: CDR1 MGHRA and CDR2 YSYEKL. CDR3 residues: CASSQMTSGVNEQYF. The CDR3 DNA sequence: TGCGCCAGCAGCCAAATGACTAGCGGGGTCAACGAGCAGTACTTC.

This clonotype came up many times. This chain connects TRBV6-6 to TRBJ2-3; 7 bases are a match to TRBD2. This CDR3 region has 16 residues. CDR1 is MNHNY, CDR2 SVGAGI, per germline (reference sequence). The trim removed 4 bases at V and 2 bases at J, leaving 9 bases unmatched. Here the CDR3 reads CASSSGLDYFTDTQYF. In nucleotides, the CDR3 is TGTGCCAGCAGTTCCGGACTAGATTACTTCACAGATACGCAGTATTTT.

The sample holds a few counts of this clonotype. V is TRBV28 and J is TRBJ2-4; 8 nucleotides align to TRBD1. Germline CDR1 and CDR2: MDHEN and SYDVKM. Germline trimming cut 4 bases from V and 5 bases from J; bases unmatched to any gene: 10. The CDR3 length is 16 residues. CDR3 amino acids: CASSSAARGQENIQYF. In DNA, the CDR3 is TGTGCCAGCAGTTCGGCGGCCAGGGGGCAGGAAAACATTCAGTACTTC.

This clonotype was seen a single time. The CDR3, as DNA: TGTGCCAGCAGTCCCTTAGCGGGGGGTCGAAGGGATACGCAGTATTTT. It is translated as CASSPLAGGRRDTQYF. The chain links TRBV27 to TRBJ2-3; 10 nucleotides agree with TRBD2. Per germline, CDR1 MNHEY and CDR2 SMNVEV (reference sequence). With 5 bases clipped from V and 6 bases from J, the junction kept 11 bases outside the gene matches. The CDR3 has 16 amino acids.

This clonotype came up many times. J is TRBJ2-7 and V is TRBV6-5; 7 bases line up with TRBD2. CDR3 size: 14 residues. After removal of 6 bases from V and 5 bases from J, the junction contained 10 bases not matched to a gene. CDR1 and CDR2 (germline): MNHEY, SVGAGI. CDR3: CASSPTSWGNEQYF. The CDR3 DNA follows: TGTGCCAGCAGCCCGACTAGCTGGGGGAACGAGCAGTACTTC.

This clonotype has ten or more counts. The chain is built from TRBV7-6 and TRBJ1-1, with D possibly being TRBD1 (6 bases). The CDR3 has 14 amino acids. Deletions cut 3 bases from V and 4 bases from J, with 12 bases between. From germline, CDR1 is SGHVS and CDR2 FNYEAQ. In DNA, the CDR3 is TGTGCCAGCAGCTTTGGGGGGCAGGGCACTGAAGCTTTCTTT. It encodes CASSFGGQGTEAFF.